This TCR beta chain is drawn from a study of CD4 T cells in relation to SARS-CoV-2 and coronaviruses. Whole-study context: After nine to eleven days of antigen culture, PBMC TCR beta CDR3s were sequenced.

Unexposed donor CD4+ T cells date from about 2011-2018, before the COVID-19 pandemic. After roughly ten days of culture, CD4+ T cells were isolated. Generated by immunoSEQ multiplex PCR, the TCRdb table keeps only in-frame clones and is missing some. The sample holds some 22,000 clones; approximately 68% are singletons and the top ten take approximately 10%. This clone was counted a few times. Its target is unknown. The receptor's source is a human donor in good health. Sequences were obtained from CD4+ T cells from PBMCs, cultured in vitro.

The CDR3 coding sequence is TGTGCCAGCGGAAAGACGGCCGGCGCCAATGAGCAGTTCTTC. Its protein is CASGKTAGANEQFF. J is TRBJ2-1 and V is TRBV2; D uncertain. The CDR3 totals 14 residues. Germline V gene data show CDR1 as SNHLY and CDR2 as FYNNEI. V dropped 8 bases and J dropped 6 bases, with 17 bases sitting between them.